This T cell receptor beta chain was recovered during a study of blood T cells in healthy people across ages. Study results and caveats: Roughly linearly, TCR beta diversity per million T cells fell as age increased.

In regard to this clonotype: Its antigen is unknown.

Healthy Caucasian individuals from Russia aged roughly 6 to 100 were enrolled as donors. This CDR3 has 15 residues. Per germline, CDR1 MNHEY and CDR2 SMNVEV (reference sequence). Together with a sample-barcoded 5' primer, a J-beta primer mix was included in a second PCR lasting roughly 6 to 12 cycles. TCRdb analysed the 5' RACE reads with MiXCR anew, one entry per CDR3 protein. The sample carries over a million distinct CDR3 sequences, almost 60% recorded once. J is TRBJ2-5 and V is TRBV27; D not resolved. The J call is doubtful: the DNA matches TRBJ2-7 better. This receptor was obtained from a man between 18 and 29 years old in good health. The material sequenced was blood. This chain's CDR3 is CASSSPSGRTYEQYF. The CDR3 DNA reads TGTGCCAGCAGTTCGCCAAGTGGGCGGACCTACGAGCAGTACTTC.